This T cell receptor beta chain stems from a study of post-analysis software for immune sequencing data. About the research overall: Courses of disease covered relapsing-remitting, secondary progressive and progressive-relapsing multiple sclerosis.

This clonotype was observed a handful of times. TCR beta cDNA libraries had unique molecular identifiers. Using its own MiXCR run on the PCR reads, TCRdb lists one record per CDR3 protein. The repertoire consists of 350,000 to 450,000 distinct CDR3 sequences, with 39% occurring once and the leading ten covering approximately 7.7%. Specimen: blood. This clonotype originated in a girl aged 2 to 10 with multiple sclerosis.

CDR3 loop: CSVEAGGAYEQYF. The CDR3 region has the DNA TGCAGCGTTGAGGCAGGGGGAGCCTACGAGCAGTACTTC. V gene TRBV29-1 combines with J gene TRBJ2-7, with 7 nucleotides matching TRBD1. Germline V lookup: CDR1 SQVTM, CDR2 ANQGSEA. V lost 3 bases, J lost 2 bases, and 4 bases stayed unmatched. The CDR3 sequence is 13 residues long.